These 21 T cell receptor beta chains were all obtained from the same sample, sequenced in a study of T cell responses to AZD1222 COVID-19 vaccine. Sequenced by immunoSEQ multiplex PCR; TCRdb stores in-frame clones only, minus some. The sample includes 150,000 to 200,000 clones, approximately 89% of them seen just once. The sequences come from peripheral blood, collected 28 days after the second AZD1222 dose. The receptors stem from an adult who received the AZD1222 COVID-19 vaccine.

This clone was detected only once. The rearrangement uses TRBV14 and TRBJ2-1; 8 nucleotides match TRBD2. Germline CDR1 is SGHDN and CDR2 is FVKESK. The V and J ends lost 1 base and 14 bases, in that order; junction bases with no gene match: 4. CDR3 length equals 12 residues. As DNA, the CDR3 is TGTGCCAGCAGCCAAGTGGGACTAGACAAGTTCTTC. Residues: CASSQVGLDKFF.

The V call is TRBV5-5, the J call TRBJ2-3; no clear D. With 0 bases removed from V and 5 bases from J, the gap between germline ends came to 10 bases. Germline CDR1 SGHKS, CDR2 YYEKEE (reference sequence). The CDR3 length is 14 residues. CDR3 loop: CASSLGLLGDTQYF. CDR3 bases: TGTGCCAGCAGCTTGGGTCTTTTAGGAGATACGCAGTATTTT.

The CDR3 region is CASSLAGARGTEAFF. The CDR3 DNA is TGTGCCAGCAGCTTGGCTGGGGCGCGTGGGACTGAAGCTTTCTTT. This chain connects TRBV5-4 to TRBJ1-1; a possible D gene is TRBD1 (5 bases). This CDR3 is built from 15 residues. The germline V and J ends were trimmed by 0 bases and 5 bases, with 14 bases remaining between them. Germline V lookup: CDR1 SGHNT, CDR2 YYREEE (reference sequence).

The chain employs TRBV7-9 and TRBJ1-5; D gene unclear. Trimming took 1 base from V and 0 from J, leaving 4 bases between them. Germline lookup yields CDR1 SEHNR and CDR2 FQNEAQ (reference sequence). The CDR3 extends over 14 amino acids. The CDR3 bases are TGTGCCAGCAGCTTAGTTGATAGCAATCAGCCCCAGCATTTT. Protein sequence: CASSLVDSNQPQHF.

The CDR3 region has the DNA TGTGCCAGTAGTACATTACTAGCGGGAGCCCACAATGAGCAGTTCTTC. This sequence encodes CASSTLLAGAHNEQFF. The J gene is TRBJ2-1, the V gene TRBV19, with TRBD2 identical over 11 bases. Germline trimming cut 4 bases from V and 5 bases from J; bases unmatched to any gene: 7. The CDR3 spans 16 residues. The germline V gene encodes CDR1 LNHDA and CDR2 SQIVND (reference sequence).

The chain couples TRBV6-5 to TRBJ2-1; D not certain. CDR1 and CDR2 (germline): MNHEY, SVGAGI. Between the trimmed V and J ends, which lost 7 bases and 9 bases, there was a span of 16 bases. The CDR3 sequence is 13 residues long. The CDR3 here is CASMTHYLGEQFF. DNA for the CDR3: TGTGCCAGCATGACACATTACCTGGGTGAGCAGTTCTTC.

This chain uses TRBV21-1 with TRBJ1-1. TRBV21-1 is flagged as a pseudogene. The CDR3 is made up of 14 amino acids. The chain's CDR3 is CASSREQRDTEAFF. The CDR3 DNA reads TGTGCCAGCTCACGGGAACAGAGGGACACTGAAGCTTTCTTT.

The CDR3 spells CASQKRGSYEQYF. As DNA, the CDR3 is TGTGCCAGCCAAAAGCGGGGTTCCTACGAGCAGTACTTC. V is TRBV2 and J is TRBJ2-7; 7 bases fit TRBD2. Germline V CDR1 and CDR2: SNHLY, FYNNEI. With V trimmed by 8 bases and J by 1 base, 5 bases remained unmatched. There are 13 residues in the CDR3. Full variable domain (missing parts from reference TRBV2 and TRBJ2-7): EPEVTQTPSHQVTQMGQEVILRCVPISNHLYFYWYRQILGQKVEFLVSFYNNEISEKSEIFDDQFSVERPDGSNFTLKIRSTKLEDSAMYFCASQKRGSYEQYFGPGTRLTVT.

This chain uses TRBV20-1 with TRBJ1-4; D is ambiguous. The CDR3 length is 12 residues. In germline, CDR1 is DFQATT, CDR2 SNEGSKA (reference sequence). V was pared by 3 bases and J by 3 bases, with 5 bases between. The CDR3: CSASRPNEKLFF. In DNA form, the CDR3 reads TGCAGTGCTAGTCGGCCTAATGAAAAACTGTTTTTT.

The V gene is TRBV6-2 or TRBV6-3, the J gene TRBJ2-5, with 10 bases fitting TRBD2. The CDR3 extends over 15 amino acids. Germline CDR1 and CDR2: MNHEY and SVGEGT. V shed 3 bases and J 5 bases; nucleotides not matched to a gene: 6. CDR3 DNA sequence: TGTGCCAGCAGTTATAGGGGACTAGCGTTGGAGACCCAGTACTTC. Translated, it gives CASSYRGLALETQYF.

V is TRBV4-1 and J is TRBJ2-7; TRBD1 matches 7 bases. This CDR3 comprises 12 residues. Germline loops: CDR1 MGHRA, CDR2 YSYEKL. The V gene end was trimmed by 3 bases and the J gene end by 6 bases; junction bases not matched to a gene: 2. Here the CDR3 DNA reads TGCGCCAGCAGCCAGACAGGGATCGAGCAGTACTTC. This encodes CASSQTGIEQYF.

The chain is built from TRBV9 and TRBJ1-6; no clear D gene. The V gene's germline CDR1 is SGDLS and CDR2 YYNGEE. V lost 1 base and J 1 base, leaving 3 bases between the germline ends. The CDR3 has 14 residues. The CDR3 coding sequence is TGTGCCAGCAGCGTAATGTCCTATAATTCACCCCTCCACTTT. It encodes CASSVMSYNSPLHF. Full variable domain (remainder filled in from reference TRBV9 and TRBJ1-6): DSGVTQTPKHLITATGQRVTLRCSPRSGDLSVYWYQQSLDQGLQFLIQYYNGEERAKGNILERFSAQQFPDLHSELNLSSLELGDSALYFCASSVMSYNSPLHFGNGTRLTVT.

The chain employs TRBV19 and TRBJ2-7, with D perhaps matching TRBD1 (6 bases). Trimming cost V 3 bases and J 3 bases, with 12 bases left between them. Germline V lookup: CDR1 LNHDA, CDR2 SQIVND (reference sequence). The CDR3 extends over 14 amino acids. Here the CDR3 reads CASSMGTGLYEQYF. CDR3 DNA sequence: TGTGCCAGTAGTATGGGAACAGGGCTCTACGAGCAGTACTTC.

The CDR3 DNA sequence: TGTGCCAGCAGTGAAGAAAGGACTAGAAGCTACGAGCAGTACTTC. It specifies CASSEERTRSYEQYF. The rearrangement uses TRBV2 and TRBJ2-7; 7 nucleotides align to TRBD2. CDR3 length: 15 residues. CDR1 and CDR2 from the germline V gene are SNHLY and FYNNEI. Trimming took 1 base from V and 3 from J; bases not matched to a gene: 6.

This clone has just one count. The rearrangement links TRBV7-9 to TRBJ2-5, with TRBD2 identical over 9 bases. V lost 1 base to trimming and J lost 5 bases; unmatched junction nucleotides: 5. The CDR3 is 15 amino acids. Germline loops: CDR1 SEHNR, CDR2 FQNEAQ (reference sequence). The CDR3: CASSLGAGGRETQYF. The CDR3 DNA sequence: TGTGCCAGCAGCTTAGGAGCGGGAGGAAGGGAGACCCAGTACTTC.

This chain connects TRBV6-5 to TRBJ1-5; 7 positions agree with TRBD1. Trimming took 7 bases from V and 0 from J; bases not matched to a gene: 6. Germline V gene data show CDR1 as MNHEY and CDR2 as SVGAGI. This CDR3 contains 15 residues. Written as DNA, the CDR3 is TGTGCCAGCAAAGGGACAGTTTATAGCAATCAGCCCCAGCATTTT. Its protein is CASKGTVYSNQPQHF.

V and J are TRBV2 and TRBJ2-7; 8 bases agree with TRBD2. Trimming at V came to 3 bases and at J to 3 bases, leaving 7 bases not matched to a gene. Looked up from germline, CDR1 is SNHLY and CDR2 is FYNNEI. CDR3 length: 15 amino acids. CDR3 sequence reads: CASSEGAGDLYEQYF. CDR3 coding DNA: TGTGCCAGCAGTGAGGGAGCGGGAGACCTCTACGAGCAGTACTTC.

The CDR3: CASSVFRDRGDEAFF. Written as DNA, the CDR3 is TGCGCCAGCAGCGTCTTCCGGGACAGGGGAGATGAAGCTTTCTTT. V usage is TRBV5-1 and J usage is TRBJ1-1; TRBD1 matches 10 bases. Germline-derived CDR1 and CDR2 are SGHRS and YFSETQ. The CDR3 totals 15 residues. J gave up 7 bases and V 4 bases, and 10 bases lay outside the gene matches.

The V gene is TRBV5-1, the J gene TRBJ1-5, with D unclear. V dropped 1 base and J dropped 4 bases, with 6 bases sitting between them. This CDR3 comprises 13 residues. CDR1 is SGHRS and CDR2 is YFSETQ in the germline V gene. This CDR3 reads CASSLTENQPQHF. As DNA, the CDR3 is TGCGCCAGCAGCTTGACAGAGAATCAGCCCCAGCATTTT.

This clone appeared a single time. The J gene is TRBJ1-1, the V gene TRBV20-1; D remains ambiguous. Trimming shortened V by 3 bases and J by 5 bases, and 28 bases separated the two germline ends. CDR1 DFQATT and CDR2 SNEGSKA come from the germline V gene (reference sequence). The CDR3 has 18 residues. CDR3 loop: CSASPPFLSVRWKTEAFF. The CDR3 DNA sequence: TGCAGTGCTAGTCCCCCTTTTCTGAGCGTGCGATGGAAGACTGAAGCTTTCTTT.

The chain uses TRBV24-1 and TRBJ2-1; D possibly uses TRBD1 or TRBD2 (5 bases each). The CDR3 contains 16 residues. Germline values: CDR1 KGHDR, CDR2 SFDVKD. Between the trimmed V and J ends, which lost 2 bases and 3 bases, there was a span of 13 bases. The CDR3 spells CATSDSRGRDYNEQFF. In DNA, the CDR3 is TGTGCCACCAGTGATTCTCGGGGACGGGACTACAATGAGCAGTTCTTC.